One sample yielded the 5 T cell receptor beta chains listed below, sequenced in a study of T-cell reconstitution after alpha-beta-depleted transplantation in children. Molecular barcoding with unique molecular identifiers was used for the TCRbeta library. TCRdb ran MiXCR on the PCR reads and lists one entry per CDR3 protein. This sample has fewer than 700,000 distinct CDR3 sequences, with approximately 12% found just once. The input for sequencing was PBMCs, mostly from graft donor cells, taken 360 days after TCRalphabeta/CD19-depleted stem cell transplant. These receptor sequences come from a male patient younger than 18 who had a stem cell transplant for acute myeloid leukemia, so the T cells may come from the graft donor.

The rearrangement links TRBV12-5 to TRBJ2-1; 10 nucleotides agree with TRBD2. Trimming at V came to 5 bases and at J to 6 bases, leaving 7 bases not matched to a gene. The CDR3 covers 15 residues. Germline lookup yields CDR1 LGHNT and CDR2 FRNRAP. CDR3 coding DNA: TGTGCTAGTGGTAAGGGACTAGCGTTGGTCAATGAGCAGTTCTTC. Translated, it gives CASGKGLALVNEQFF.

The table lists this clonotype with a few counts. The CDR3: CSARSRGQSNEKLFF. DNA of the CDR3: TGCAGTGCTCGATCTCGGGGACAGAGTAATGAAAAACTGTTTTTT. The V and J genes are TRBV20-1 and TRBJ1-4; 7 bases align to TRBD1. Germline V gene sequence: CDR1 DFQATT, CDR2 SNEGSKA (reference sequence). The CDR3 is made up of 15 amino acids. V lost 5 bases and J lost 4; bases outside the gene matches: 10.

The rearrangement links TRBV7-9 to TRBJ2-5, with TRBD1 identical over 8 bases. This CDR3 comprises 15 residues. Trimming cost V 5 bases and J 5 bases; bases outside gene matches: 10. The germline gives CDR1 SEHNR, CDR2 FQNEAQ (reference sequence). The CDR3 spells CASSPPDRDFETQYF. The CDR3 nucleotides are TGTGCCAGCAGCCCGCCGGACAGGGATTTCGAGACCCAGTACTTC.

The chain carries TRBV7-6 and TRBJ2-5, with TRBD2 identical over 8 bases. The CDR3 is made up of 18 amino acids. Germline CDR1 SGHVS, CDR2 FNYEAQ. V dropped 5 bases and J dropped 0; count of bases not matched to a gene: 14. The CDR3 DNA is TGTGCCAGCAGCCGACACCTCCGGGGGGGTGAGAACCAAGAGACCCAGTACTTC. As protein: CASSRHLRGGENQETQYF.

This clonotype was counted between two and nine times. In DNA form, the CDR3 reads TGCGCCAGCAGCTTGGCCGTGGCGAGAAAATACGAGCAGTACTTC. Its protein product is CASSLAVARKYEQYF. The chain links TRBV5-1 to TRBJ2-7; D not resolved. Looked up from germline, CDR1 is SGHRS and CDR2 is YFSETQ. CDR3 size: 15 residues. The germline V and J ends were trimmed by 0 bases and 4 bases, with 14 bases remaining between them.